A single sample gave rise to the 27 T cell receptor beta chains below, sequenced in a study of blood T cell repertoires in COVID-19. Assay: immunoSEQ multiplex PCR; the TCRdb copy retains only in-frame clones and omits some. Of under 250,000 clones listed, about 83% were seen once; the top ten hold 8.5% to 10%. The source material was peripheral blood. The source is a man aged 35 to 55 with active or convalescent COVID-19.

The chain employs TRBV9 and TRBJ2-7, with 8 bases aligning to TRBD2. Losses at the gene ends were 0 bases for V and 7 bases for J; bases not matched to a gene: 6. Germline CDR1 reads SGDLS; CDR2 reads YYNGEE. CDR3 size: 14 residues. The CDR3 DNA sequence: TGTGCCAGCAGCGTAGGGTCTAGCGGGTATGAGCAGTACTTC. Amino acid sequence: CASSVGSSGYEQYF.

The chain carries TRBV30 and TRBJ1-5, with TRBD1 identical over 7 bases. Germline-derived CDR1 and CDR2 are GTSNPN and SVGIG (reference sequence). With 0 bases clipped from V and 4 bases from J, the junction kept 6 bases outside the gene matches. The CDR3 is 15 amino acids. The CDR3 bases are TGTGCCTGGAGTGTTGGGTCAGGGGGAAATCAGCCCCAGCATTTT. Protein: CAWSVGSGGNQPQHF.

The chain carries TRBV18 and TRBJ2-1; possibly TRBD2 for D (5 bases). Trimming removed 2 bases from V and 0 bases from J, with 23 bases in between. The CDR3 length is 20 residues. CDR1 is KGHSH, CDR2 LQKENI, per germline. DNA of the CDR3: TGTGCCAGCTCACCAAGGATTTTAAACACAGAGGAGGACTCCTACAATGAGCAGTTCTTC. Translation gives CASSPRILNTEEDSYNEQFF.

This clone was observed a handful of times. The J gene is TRBJ2-3, the V gene TRBV6-4; 12 bases line up with TRBD2. V was pared by 0 bases and J by 5 bases, with 0 bases of the junction left unmatched. The germline V gene encodes CDR1 MRHNA and CDR2 SNTAGT. This CDR3 spans 15 amino acids. In DNA, the CDR3 is TGTGCCAGCAGTGACTCGACTAGCGGGGGAGATACGCAGTATTTT. Translated, it gives CASSDSTSGGDTQYF.

V usage is TRBV19 and J usage is TRBJ1-4; 7 bases are a match to TRBD1. With V trimmed by 6 bases and J by 4 bases, 5 bases remained unmatched. This CDR3 has 14 residues. CDR1 LNHDA and CDR2 SQIVND come from the germline V gene (reference sequence). The CDR3 nucleotides read TGTGCCAGTAGCACGGGACAGTTTAATGAAAAACTGTTTTTT. It encodes CASSTGQFNEKLFF.

The genes are TRBV18 and TRBJ2-5, with TRBD2 as a possible D gene (5 bases). Looked up from germline, CDR1 is KGHSH and CDR2 is LQKENI. The V end lost 0 bases, the J end lost 5 bases, and 7 bases lay between the germline ends. The CDR3 loop spans 13 amino acids. The DNA for the CDR3 is TGTGCCAGCTCACCACCCTCGGGGGAGACCCAGTACTTC. It translates to CASSPPSGETQYF.

This chain joins TRBV9 and TRBJ1-1; possibly TRBD1 for D (6 bases). CDR3 length: 14 amino acids. Germline CDR1 and CDR2: SGDLS and YYNGEE. Trimming removed 4 bases at V and 5 bases at J, with 15 bases between. The CDR3 loop reads CASSPRHQGTEAFF. CDR3 nucleotide sequence: TGTGCCAGCAGCCCAAGACACCAGGGGACTGAAGCTTTCTTT.

This clone was counted many times. This chain joins TRBV11-2 and TRBJ1-1, with 10 bases lining up with TRBD1. The CDR3 totals 15 residues. Germline CDR1 is SGHAT and CDR2 is FQNNGV. With V trimmed by 5 bases and J by 5 bases, 8 bases remained unmatched. This CDR3 reads CASSAGTGDGTEAFF. The CDR3 DNA sequence: TGTGCCAGCAGCGCGGGGACAGGGGATGGAACTGAAGCTTTCTTT.

The chain employs TRBV5-1 and TRBJ1-4; the D is unclear. The length of the CDR3 is 16 residues. Germline V CDR1 and CDR2: SGHRS, YFSETQ. V lost 0 bases, J lost 0 bases, and 9 bases lay in between. The DNA for the CDR3 is TGCGCCAGCAGCTTGGTTGGCCTTGCAACTAATGAAAAACTGTTTTTT. It specifies CASSLVGLATNEKLFF.

This clone was detected only a few times. The chain couples TRBV10-3 to TRBJ1-5; 9 bases are shared with TRBD1. Germline V gene data show CDR1 as ENHRY and CDR2 as SYGVKD. This CDR3 is built from 15 residues. With 5 bases clipped from V and 3 bases from J, the junction kept 5 bases outside the gene matches. CDR3 residues: CAISPGTGNNQPQHF. The CDR3 DNA reads as TGTGCCATCAGTCCCGGGACAGGGAACAATCAGCCCCAGCATTTT.

This chain connects TRBV19 to TRBJ2-7; TRBD1 aligns across 9 bases. The V and J ends lost 6 bases and 5 bases, in that order; junction bases with no gene match: 14. Germline CDR1 LNHDA, CDR2 SQIVND (reference sequence). The CDR3 is 16 residues long. CDR3 DNA sequence: TGTGCCAGTAGGGATCGGGGGACAGGGAACGGCGACGAGCAGTACTTC. This encodes CASRDRGTGNGDEQYF.

The chain employs TRBV6-5 and TRBJ2-2; a weak D match, TRBD1 (6 bases). This CDR3 has 14 residues. Germline V gene data show CDR1 as MNHEY and CDR2 as SVGAGI. Trimming stripped 7 bases from V and 1 base from J, with 10 bases between. The CDR3 nucleotides are TGTGCCAGCACCAGGACAGTGAACACCGGGGAGCTGTTTTTT. This encodes CASTRTVNTGELFF.

The chain couples TRBV10-3 to TRBJ2-3, with 7 bases that match TRBD2. Germline CDR1 reads ENHRY; CDR2 reads SYGVKD. Trimming at V came to 2 bases and at J to 5 bases, leaving 4 bases not matched to a gene. CDR3 length equals 14 residues. The DNA of the CDR3 is TGTGCCATCAGTGAGGGGGGGGGACTAGATACGCAGTATTTT. This translates into CAISEGGGLDTQYF.

This clone was recorded only once. The chain uses TRBV30 and TRBJ1-1, with 9 positions matching TRBD1. The CDR3 length is 17 residues. V was pared by 1 base and J by 4 bases, with 13 bases of the junction left unmatched. The germline gives CDR1 GTSNPN, CDR2 SVGIG (reference sequence). Written as DNA, the CDR3 is TGTGCCTGGAGTGGGCATACAGGGGGCTCCGGAGGCACTGAAGCTTTCTTT. This codes for CAWSGHTGGSGGTEAFF. The complete variable domain, with remaining parts taken from reference TRBV30 and TRBJ1-1, reads SQTIHQWPATLVQPVGSPLSLECTVEGTSNPNLYWYRQAAGRGLQLLFYSVGIGQISSEVPQNLSASRPQDRQFILSSKKLLLSDSGFYLCAWSGHTGGSGGTEAFFGQGTRLTVV.

The CDR3 sequence is CASSLAGSPAQYF. In nucleotides, the CDR3 is TGTGCCAGCAGCTTAGCAGGGAGTCCGGCCCAGTACTTC. The chain employs TRBV7-2 and TRBJ2-5, with D tentatively TRBD2 (5 bases). This CDR3 has 13 amino acids. In germline, CDR1 is SGHTA, CDR2 FQGNSA. Trimming took off 0 bases at V and 9 bases at J, with 11 bases between the two ends. The variable domain in full, completed from reference TRBV7-2 and TRBJ2-5, reads GAGVSQSPSNKVTEKGKDVELRCDPISGHTALYWYRQSLGQGLEFLIYFQGNSAPDKSGLPSDRFSAERTGGSVSTLTIQRTQQEDSAVYLCASSLAGSPAQYFGPGTRLLVL.

This clone was counted a few times. The genes are TRBV4-1 and TRBJ2-1; the match to TRBD1 covers 8 bases. The ends lost 3 bases at V and 0 bases at J; junction bases unmatched: 7. The CDR3 is 17 amino acids. Germline V gene sequence: CDR1 MGHRA, CDR2 YSYEKL. The DNA of the CDR3 is TGCGCCAGCAGCCACAGGGACAGGATAAACTCCTACAATGAGCAGTTCTTC. Amino acids: CASSHRDRINSYNEQFF.

The genes are TRBV11-3 and TRBJ2-4; D possibly corresponds to TRBD1 (7 bases). The V gene lost 1 base and the J gene lost 7 bases, with 20 bases spanning the gap. Germline assignment: CDR1 SGHNT and CDR2 YENEEA. This CDR3 is 17 amino acids long. The CDR3 nucleotides read TGTGCCAGCAGCTTAGTAGTTGGAGGGGGCATAGGGAACATTCAGTACTTC. Its translation: CASSLVVGGGIGNIQYF.

V and J are TRBV18 and TRBJ1-4, with 8 bases fitting TRBD1. V gave up 9 bases and J gave up 2 bases; unmatched junction bases: 8. The CDR3 extends over 15 amino acids. CDR1 and CDR2 from the germline V gene are KGHSH and LQKENI. This chain's CDR3 is CASSRGRPTNEKLFF. The CDR3 coding sequence is TGTGCCAGTTCCAGGGGGCGACCCACTAATGAAAAACTGTTTTTT.

V gene TRBV19 combines with J gene TRBJ1-3; D uncertain. Per the germline V gene, CDR1 is LNHDA and CDR2 is SQIVND (reference sequence). The CDR3 loop spans 14 amino acids. Trimming removed 10 bases at V and 4 bases at J, with 17 bases between. DNA for the CDR3: TGTGCCACCGAACATTGGACGGGGGGAAACACCATATATTTT. Encoded protein: CATEHWTGGNTIYF.

V gene TRBV19 combines with J gene TRBJ1-6, with D possibly matching TRBD1 (5 bases). V was pared by 5 bases and J by 0 bases, with 20 bases between. The CDR3 sequence is 19 residues long. The germline gives CDR1 LNHDA, CDR2 SQIVND (reference sequence). CDR3 nucleotides: TGTGCCAGTAGTCGTACTAGCGGGACCGCGCTCTCCTATAATTCACCCCTCCACTTT. It codes for CASSRTSGTALSYNSPLHF. Combining the CDR3 with reference TRBV19 and TRBJ1-6 gives the whole variable domain DGGITQSPKYLFRKEGQNVTLSCEQNLNHDAMYWYRQDPGQGLRLIYYSQIVNDFQKGDIAEGYSVSREKKESFPLTVTSAQKNPTAFYLCASSRTSGTALSYNSPLHFGNGTRLTVT.

This chain joins TRBV4-3 and TRBJ2-7, with 12 bases lining up with TRBD1. The CDR3 covers 16 residues. Germline V gene data show CDR1 as LGHNA and CDR2 as YSLEER. J lost 3 bases, V lost 1 base, and 4 bases had no gene match. The CDR3 bases are TGCGCCAGCAGCCAAGGGGACAGGGGGCTCTACTACGAGCAGTACTTC. Translated, it gives CASSQGDRGLYYEQYF.

This chain uses TRBV19 with TRBJ2-2; tentative D call: TRBD2 (6 bases). Germline V CDR1 and CDR2: LNHDA, SQIVND (reference sequence). V was cut by 8 bases and J by 1 base, with 11 bases left in between. The CDR3 has 14 amino acids. The CDR3, as DNA: TGTGCCAGTCGGGAGCAAGGGAACACCGGGGAGCTGTTTTTT. It is translated as CASREQGNTGELFF.

The V gene is TRBV6-1, the J gene TRBJ1-1; no firm D call. This CDR3 contains 11 residues. Germline values: CDR1 MNHNS, CDR2 SASEGT. Trimming stripped 2 bases from V and 12 bases from J, with 10 bases between. CDR3 nucleotide sequence: TGTGCCAGCAGTGAATTGGGGAGACCTTTCTTT. Encoded protein: CASSELGRPFF.

This clone appeared a single time. The V call is TRBV19, the J call TRBJ2-5, with D possibly being TRBD1 (5 bases). CDR1 and CDR2 (germline): LNHDA, SQIVND (reference sequence). V lost 4 bases to trimming and J lost 4 bases, with 16 bases between them. The CDR3 has 15 residues. This chain's CDR3 is CASSTAGKRRETQYF. The CDR3 DNA follows: TGTGCCAGTAGTACCGCAGGGAAAAGGCGAGAGACCCAGTACTTC.

The V gene is TRBV12-3 or TRBV12-4, the J gene TRBJ2-1; no clear D. This CDR3 has 11 residues. The V end lost 3 bases, the J end lost 9 bases, and 6 bases lay between the germline ends. The CDR3 bases are TGTGCCAGCAGTTTGTACGGTGAGCAGTTCTTC. Protein sequence: CASSLYGEQFF.

The chain employs TRBV9 and TRBJ1-6; D unclear. Trimming took off 2 bases at V and 9 bases at J, with 12 bases between the two ends. Germline V lookup: CDR1 SGDLS, CDR2 YYNGEE. This CDR3 has 14 residues. In nucleotides, the CDR3 is TGTGCCAGCAGCGTCGGGAGCTTCAGTTCACCCCTCCACTTT. Amino acid sequence: CASSVGSFSSPLHF.

The chain has TRBV15 and TRBJ2-3; D not certain. The CDR3 consists of 12 residues. The V end lost 2 bases, the J end lost 5 bases, and 5 bases lay between the germline ends. CDR1 is LNHNV and CDR2 is YYDKDF in the germline V gene (reference sequence). The CDR3 region is CATSRQQDTQYF. The CDR3 nucleotides are TGTGCCACCAGCAGACAACAAGATACGCAGTATTTT.